This T cell receptor beta chain was documented in a study of response to subunit inactivated influenza vaccine. This CDR3 region has 13 residues. Germline loops: CDR1 SGHTA, CDR2 FQGNSA. Trimming pared 6 bases from V and 5 bases from J, leaving 10 bases between. From the RT-PCR reads, TCRdb called clonotypes with MiXCR, one entry per CDR3 protein. In the table there are a few hundred thousand distinct CDR3 sequences, roughly 9.7% of which are singletons. The source was PBMCs from blood, collected about 40 days after vaccination. This TCR was recovered from a man aged 50-59 years who received an inactivated influenza vaccine. This sequence joins TRBV7-2 and TRBJ1-4; no firm D call. CDR3 residues: CASSGGWNEKLFF. CDR3 sequence (DNA): TGTGCCAGCAGTGGCGGATGGAATGAAAAACTGTTTTTT.